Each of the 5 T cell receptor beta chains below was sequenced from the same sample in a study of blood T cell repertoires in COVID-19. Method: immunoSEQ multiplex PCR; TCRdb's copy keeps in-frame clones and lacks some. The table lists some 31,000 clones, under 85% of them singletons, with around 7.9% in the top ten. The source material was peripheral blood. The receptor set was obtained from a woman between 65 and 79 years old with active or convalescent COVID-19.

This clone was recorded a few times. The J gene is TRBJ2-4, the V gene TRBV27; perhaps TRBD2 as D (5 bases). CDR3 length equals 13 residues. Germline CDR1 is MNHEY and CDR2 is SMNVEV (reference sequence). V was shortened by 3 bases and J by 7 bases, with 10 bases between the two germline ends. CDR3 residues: CASSFTGGNIQYF. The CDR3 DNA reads TGTGCCAGCAGTTTCACGGGCGGGAACATTCAGTACTTC.

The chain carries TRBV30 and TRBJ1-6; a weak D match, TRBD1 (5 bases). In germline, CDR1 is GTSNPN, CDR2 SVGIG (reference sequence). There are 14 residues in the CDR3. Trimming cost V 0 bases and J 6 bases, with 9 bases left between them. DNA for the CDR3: TGTGCCTGGAGTGTTCGGGGGTTTAATTCACCCCTCCACTTT. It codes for CAWSVRGFNSPLHF.

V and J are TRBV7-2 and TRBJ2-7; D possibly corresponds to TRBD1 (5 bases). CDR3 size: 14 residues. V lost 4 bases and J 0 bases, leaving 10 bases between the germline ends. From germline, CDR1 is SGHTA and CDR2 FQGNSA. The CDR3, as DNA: TGTGCCAGCAGCTCCCTCAGGGTCTCCTACGAGCAGTACTTC. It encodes CASSSLRVSYEQYF.

CDR3 nucleotide sequence: TGTGCCAGCAGCTTAGTGCTAGCGAGTGTCAATGAGCAGTTCTTC. This translates into CASSLVLASVNEQFF. The V call is TRBV11-2, the J call TRBJ2-1; weak D call: TRBD2 (6 bases). CDR3 length: 15 amino acids. Deletions cut 1 base from V and 6 bases from J, with 13 bases between. Germline CDR1 SGHAT, CDR2 FQNNGV.

The chain's CDR3 is CASSQDHPGQGRGTEAFF. The CDR3 DNA reads TGCGCCAGCAGCCAAGACCACCCGGGACAGGGAAGGGGTACTGAAGCTTTCTTT. The chain carries TRBV4-1 and TRBJ1-1; 9 bases are shared with TRBD1. CDR1 is MGHRA and CDR2 is YSYEKL in the germline V gene. The CDR3 sequence is 18 residues long. V shed 0 bases and J 5 bases; nucleotides not matched to a gene: 13.